Below are 4 T cell receptor beta chains sequenced from a single sample in a study of shared clonotypes between healthy human individuals. The repertoire was sequenced with immunoSEQ multiplex PCR; TCRdb's copy has only in-frame clones and lacks some. The sample contains under 750,000 clones, approximately 72% of which appear only once. The sample was memory CD4+ T cells sorted from blood. Regarding subset: CD45RA-negative fraction. Receptors were obtained from a young woman in good health.

A few counts support this clone. The chain uses TRBV28 and TRBJ2-7, with 14 bases lining up with TRBD2. Germline CDR1 reads MDHEN; CDR2 reads SYDVKM. Trimming at V came to 6 bases and at J to 0 bases, leaving 4 bases not matched to a gene. This CDR3 has 16 amino acids. The CDR3 nucleotides are TGTGCCAGCAGCCGAGGGACTAGCGGGGGCTCCTACGAGCAGTACTTC. Protein product: CASSRGTSGGSYEQYF.

This clone was detected a few times. The rearrangement joins TRBV9 to TRBJ2-5, with D possibly being TRBD1 or TRBD2 (5 bases each). There are 13 residues in the CDR3. CDR1 is SGDLS, CDR2 YYNGEE, per germline. The V and J ends lost 0 bases and 4 bases respectively, with 7 bases between them. The CDR3 here is CASSVGGAETQYF. CDR3 in DNA: TGTGCCAGCAGCGTAGGAGGGGCAGAGACCCAGTACTTC. Combining the CDR3 with reference TRBV9 and TRBJ2-5 gives the whole variable domain DSGVTQTPKHLITATGQRVTLRCSPRSGDLSVYWYQQSLDQGLQFLIQYYNGEERAKGNILERFSAQQFPDLHSELNLSSLELGDSALYFCASSVGGAETQYFGPGTRLLVL.

This chain uses TRBV28 with TRBJ2-2; 8 nucleotides align to TRBD1. The CDR3 sequence is 13 residues long. Germline loops: CDR1 MDHEN, CDR2 SYDVKM. Trimming at V came to 10 bases and at J to 4 bases, leaving 5 bases not matched to a gene. CDR3 sequence: CATPDRVTGELFF. The DNA of the CDR3 is TGTGCCACTCCGGACAGGGTCACCGGGGAGCTGTTTTTT.

The rearrangement joins TRBV7-2 to TRBJ2-7; D gene unclear. Trimming left V 3 bases short and J 0 bases short, with 12 bases between. Germline values: CDR1 SGHTA, CDR2 FQGNSA. This CDR3 comprises 15 residues. Here the CDR3 reads CASSFEPTSSYEQYF. The CDR3 DNA follows: TGTGCCAGCAGCTTCGAGCCCACGAGCTCCTACGAGCAGTACTTC.